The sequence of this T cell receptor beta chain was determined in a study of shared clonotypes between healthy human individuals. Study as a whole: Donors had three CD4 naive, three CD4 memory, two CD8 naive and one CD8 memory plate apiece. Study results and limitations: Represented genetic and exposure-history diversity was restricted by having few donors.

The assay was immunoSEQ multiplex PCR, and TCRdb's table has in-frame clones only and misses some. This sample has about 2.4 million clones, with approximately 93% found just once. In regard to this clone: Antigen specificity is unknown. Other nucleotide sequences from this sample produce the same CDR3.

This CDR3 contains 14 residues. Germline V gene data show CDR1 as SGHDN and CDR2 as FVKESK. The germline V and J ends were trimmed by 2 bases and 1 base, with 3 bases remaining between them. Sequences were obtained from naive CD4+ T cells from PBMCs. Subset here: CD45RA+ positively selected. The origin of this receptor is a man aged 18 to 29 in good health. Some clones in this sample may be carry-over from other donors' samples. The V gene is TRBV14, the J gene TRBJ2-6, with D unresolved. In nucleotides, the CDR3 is TGTGCCAGCAGCCAATCTTCTGGGGCCAACGTCCTGACTTTC. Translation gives CASSQSSGANVLTF. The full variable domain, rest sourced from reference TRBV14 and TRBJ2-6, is EAGVTQFPSHSVIEKGQTVTLRCDPISGHDNLYWYRRVMGKEIKFLLHFVKESKQDESGMPNNRFLAERTGGTYSTLKVQPAELEDSGVYFCASSQSSGANVLTFGAGSRLTVL.